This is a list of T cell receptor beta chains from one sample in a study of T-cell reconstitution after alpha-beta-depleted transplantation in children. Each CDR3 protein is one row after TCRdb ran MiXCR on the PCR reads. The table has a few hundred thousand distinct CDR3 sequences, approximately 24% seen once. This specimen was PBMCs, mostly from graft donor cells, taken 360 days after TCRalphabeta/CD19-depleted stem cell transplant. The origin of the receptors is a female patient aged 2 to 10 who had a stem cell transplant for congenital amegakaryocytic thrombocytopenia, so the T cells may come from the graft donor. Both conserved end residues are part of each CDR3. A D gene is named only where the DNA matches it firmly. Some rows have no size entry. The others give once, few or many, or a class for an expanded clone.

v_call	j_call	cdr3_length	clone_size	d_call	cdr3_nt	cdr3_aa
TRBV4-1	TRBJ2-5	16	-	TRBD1	TGCGCCAGCAGCCAAGCCCCAGGGGGCCTCCAAGAGACCCAGTACTTC	CASSQAPGGLQETQYF
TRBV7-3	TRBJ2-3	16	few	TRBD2	TGTGCCAGCAGCTCCCGGGTAGCGGGTGGCACAGATACGCAGTATTTT	CASSSRVAGGTDTQYF
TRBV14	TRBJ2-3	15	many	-	TGTGCCAGCAGCCAAGCTTTGGGGCCAAAAGATACGCAGTATTTT	CASSQALGPKDTQYF
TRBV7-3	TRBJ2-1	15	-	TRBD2	TGTGCCAGCAGTTCTCTCCGGGGGGCGGGAGGTGAGCAGTTCTTC	CASSSLRGAGGEQFF
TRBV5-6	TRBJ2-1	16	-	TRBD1	TGTGCCAGCAGTAGGGGGCGGCACGTTAAGTACAATGAGCAGTTCTTC	CASSRGRHVKYNEQFF
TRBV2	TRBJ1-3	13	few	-	TGTGCCAGCAGTGAAGTGTTTGGAAACACCATATATTTT	CASSEVFGNTIYF
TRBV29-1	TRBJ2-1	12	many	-	TGCATCGCCTTGGACAGTCTGAGTGAGCAGTTCTTC	CIALDSLSEQFF
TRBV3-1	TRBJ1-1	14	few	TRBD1	TGTGCCAGCAGCCCCAGGGGGGGTGGCACTGAAGCTTTCTTT	CASSPRGGGTEAFF
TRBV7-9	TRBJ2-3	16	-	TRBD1	TGTGCCAGCAGCTCCGGTCAGGGGGCGCGAACAGATACGCAGTATTTT	CASSSGQGARTDTQYF
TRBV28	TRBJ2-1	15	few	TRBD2	TGTGCCAGCAGTCCCCTAGCGGGGTTTTTCAATGAGCAGTTCTTC	CASSPLAGFFNEQFF
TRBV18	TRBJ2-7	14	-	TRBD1	TGTGCCAGCTCACCCAGGGGACAGAACTACGAGCAGTACTTC	CASSPRGQNYEQYF
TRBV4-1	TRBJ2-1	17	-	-	TGCGCCAGCAGCCAAGATAGAGCAGCGCGGGTGTACAATGAGCAGTTCTTC	CASSQDRAARVYNEQFF
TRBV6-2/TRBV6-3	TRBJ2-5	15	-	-	TGTGCCAGCACCGGACCAACTGGTGTACAAGAGACCCAGTACTTC	CASTGPTGVQETQYF
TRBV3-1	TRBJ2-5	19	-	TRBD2	TGTGCCAGCAGCCTCCTAGGGACTAGCGGGAGGGGGACGGAAGAGACCCAGTACTTC	CASSLLGTSGRGTEETQYF
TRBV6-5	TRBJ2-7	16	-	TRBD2	TGTGCCAGCAGTTCTGGAGATAGCGGGGGGGATTACGAGCAGTACTTC	CASSSGDSGGDYEQYF
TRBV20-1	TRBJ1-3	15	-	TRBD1	TGCAGTGCGACTCCGGCACAGGGGTCTGGAAACACCATATATTTT	CSATPAQGSGNTIYF
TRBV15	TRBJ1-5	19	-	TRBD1	TGTGCCACCAGCAGAGATCTGGGACAGTTTGGAGGTTACAATCAGCCCCAGCATTTT	CATSRDLGQFGGYNQPQHF
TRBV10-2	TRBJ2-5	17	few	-	TGCGCCAGCAGTGATGCCCTCGGGGATCCCTTTAAAGAGACCCAGTACTTC	CASSDALGDPFKETQYF
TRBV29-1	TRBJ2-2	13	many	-	TGCAGCGTTATGGACGCGAACACCGGGGAGCTGTTTTTT	CSVMDANTGELFF
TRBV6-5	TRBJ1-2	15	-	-	TGTGCCAGCAGTTACTCGACCCACGCCTACTATGGCTACACCTTC	CASSYSTHAYYGYTF
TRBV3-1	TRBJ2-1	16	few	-	TGTGCCAGCAGCCAAGCACCTCCGAGCTCCTACAATGAGCAGTTCTTC	CASSQAPPSSYNEQFF
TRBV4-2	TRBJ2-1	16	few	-	TGTGCCAGCAGCCATTGGCCTAGAATTCGCGGGGATGAGCAGTTCTTC	CASSHWPRIRGDEQFF
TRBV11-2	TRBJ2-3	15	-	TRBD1	TGTGCCAGCAGCAGGCGGACAGGGAACACAGATACGCAGTATTTT	CASSRRTGNTDTQYF